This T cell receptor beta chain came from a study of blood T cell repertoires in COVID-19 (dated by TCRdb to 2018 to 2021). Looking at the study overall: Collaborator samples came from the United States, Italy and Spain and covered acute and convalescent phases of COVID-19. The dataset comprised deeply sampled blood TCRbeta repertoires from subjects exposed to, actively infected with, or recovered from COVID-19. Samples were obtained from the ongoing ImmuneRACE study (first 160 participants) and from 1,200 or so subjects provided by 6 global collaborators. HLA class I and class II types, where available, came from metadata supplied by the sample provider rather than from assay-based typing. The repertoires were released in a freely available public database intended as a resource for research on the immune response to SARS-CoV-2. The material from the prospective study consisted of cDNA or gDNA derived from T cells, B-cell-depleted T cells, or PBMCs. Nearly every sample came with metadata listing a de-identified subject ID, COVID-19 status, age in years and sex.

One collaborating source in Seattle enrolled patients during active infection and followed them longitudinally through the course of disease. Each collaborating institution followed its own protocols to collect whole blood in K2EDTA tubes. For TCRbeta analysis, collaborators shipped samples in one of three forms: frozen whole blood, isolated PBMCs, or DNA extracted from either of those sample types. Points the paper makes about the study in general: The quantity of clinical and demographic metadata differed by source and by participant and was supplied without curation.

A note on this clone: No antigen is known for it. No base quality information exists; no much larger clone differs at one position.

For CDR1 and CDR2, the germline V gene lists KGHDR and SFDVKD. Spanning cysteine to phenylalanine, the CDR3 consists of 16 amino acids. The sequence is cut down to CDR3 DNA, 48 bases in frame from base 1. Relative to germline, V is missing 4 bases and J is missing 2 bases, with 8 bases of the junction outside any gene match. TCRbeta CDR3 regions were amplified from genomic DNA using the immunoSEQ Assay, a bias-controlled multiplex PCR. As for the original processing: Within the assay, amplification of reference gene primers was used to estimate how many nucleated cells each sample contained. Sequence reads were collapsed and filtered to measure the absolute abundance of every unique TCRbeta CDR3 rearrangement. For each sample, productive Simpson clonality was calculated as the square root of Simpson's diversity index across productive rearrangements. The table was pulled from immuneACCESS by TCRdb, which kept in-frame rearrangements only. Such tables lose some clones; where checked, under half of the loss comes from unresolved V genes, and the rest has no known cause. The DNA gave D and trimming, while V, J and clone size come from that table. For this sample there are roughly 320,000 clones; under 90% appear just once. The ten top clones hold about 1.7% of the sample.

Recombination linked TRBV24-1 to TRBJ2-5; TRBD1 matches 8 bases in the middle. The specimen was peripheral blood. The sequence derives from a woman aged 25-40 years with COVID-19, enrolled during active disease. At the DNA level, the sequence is TGTGCCACCAGTGACCAAACCCGGGACAGGCAAGAGACCCAGTACTTC. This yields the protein CATSDQTRDRQETQYF.